The 14 T cell receptor beta chains given below trace back to one sample, sequenced in a study of blood T cell repertoires in COVID-19. Profiling relied on immunoSEQ multiplex PCR, and the TCRdb table lists in-frame clones only, not all of them. The data hold about 180,000 clones, with around 83% observed a single time. The sample taken for sequencing was peripheral blood. The source of these receptors is a woman aged 70 to 79 with COVID-19, enrolled during active disease.

This chain connects TRBV18 to TRBJ2-5, with D tentatively TRBD1 (5 bases). Looked up from germline, CDR1 is KGHSH and CDR2 is LQKENI. The V end lost 1 base, the J end lost 5 bases, and 11 bases lay between the germline ends. The CDR3 extends over 14 amino acids. The CDR3 region is CASSPLRDPETQYF. CDR3 sequence (DNA): TGTGCCAGCTCACCACTCAGGGATCCGGAGACCCAGTACTTC.

The V gene is TRBV2, the J gene TRBJ2-7; the D is unclear. V gave up 5 bases and J gave up 0 bases, with 5 bases separating them. The CDR3 has 12 residues. CDR1 is SNHLY, CDR2 FYNNEI, per germline. This CDR3 is CASSPSSYEQYF. The CDR3 nucleotides read TGTGCCAGCAGTCCGAGCTCCTACGAGCAGTACTTC.

Concerning this clone itself: Other DNA sequences in this specimen translate into the identical CDR3. The V gene is TRBV27, the J gene TRBJ1-1; D ambiguous. Per the germline V gene, CDR1 is MNHEY and CDR2 is SMNVEV (reference sequence). V lost 0 bases, J lost 1 base, and 3 bases lay in between. CDR3 length: 13 amino acids. The CDR3 region has the DNA TGTGCCAGCAGTTTATCGAGGAACACTGAAGCTTTCTTT. Translated, it gives CASSLSRNTEAFF.

CDR3 loop: CASSLGGAQGETQYF. The CDR3, as DNA: TGTGCCAGCAGCTTAGGGGGGGCGCAGGGAGAGACCCAGTACTTC. This chain connects TRBV7-3 to TRBJ2-5; tentative D call: TRBD2 (7 bases). The V gene's germline CDR1 is SGHTA and CDR2 FQGTGA. Deletions cut 2 bases from V and 4 bases from J, with 14 bases between. CDR3 length equals 15 residues.

The V gene is TRBV7-2, the J gene TRBJ2-7; possibly TRBD1 for D (6 bases). Germline assignment: CDR1 SGHTA and CDR2 FQGNSA. Trimming removed 2 bases at V and 6 bases at J, with 11 bases between. CDR3 length: 13 residues. CDR3 DNA: TGTGCCAGCAGCTTACAGGGGCTGGGCGAGCAGTACTTC. This gives the protein CASSLQGLGEQYF.

On this clone itself: The same CDR3 can be traced to other DNA sequences in this sample. This chain connects TRBV5-1 to TRBJ1-5; a weak D match, TRBD1 (6 bases). Germline-derived CDR1 and CDR2 are SGHRS and YFSETQ. This CDR3 contains 14 residues. Trimming shortened V by 3 bases and J by 2 bases, and 9 bases separated the two germline ends. The CDR3 DNA follows: TGCGCCAGCAGCTCTGAGGGGGGCAATCAGCCCCAGCATTTT. Translating it yields CASSSEGGNQPQHF.

The chain combines TRBV6-6 with TRBJ1-3; no clear D gene. There are 14 residues in the CDR3. Germline V gene data show CDR1 as MNHNY and CDR2 as SVGAGI (reference sequence). Trimming shortened V by 2 bases and J by 3 bases, and 8 bases separated the two germline ends. CDR3 DNA: TGTGCCAGCAGTTACAATACAGTTGGAAACACCATATATTTT. Translated, it gives CASSYNTVGNTIYF.

The J gene is TRBJ1-6, the V gene TRBV6-2 or TRBV6-3; 8 bases match TRBD1. CDR3 size: 17 residues. Germline CDR1 and CDR2: MNHEY and SVGEGT. Losses at the gene ends were 4 bases for V and 4 bases for J; bases not matched to a gene: 9. The CDR3 sequence: CASSSHGTGSYNSPLHF. The CDR3 DNA reads as TGTGCCAGCAGTTCCCACGGGACAGGCTCTTATAATTCACCCCTCCACTTT.

The gene calls are TRBV24-1 and TRBJ2-1; 10 bases fit TRBD2. The germline V gene encodes CDR1 KGHDR and CDR2 SFDVKD. Trimming at V came to 10 bases and at J to 9 bases, leaving 14 bases not matched to a gene. There are 15 residues in the CDR3. For the CDR3, the DNA is TGTGCCACGAGTCCAGCGGGAGGGGGTTATGGTGAGCAGTTCTTC. Amino acid sequence: CATSPAGGGYGEQFF.

This chain joins TRBV19 and TRBJ2-3; TRBD2 agrees at 8 bases. V dropped 8 bases and J dropped 9; count of bases not matched to a gene: 4. The CDR3 extends over 11 amino acids. Germline V gene lookup returns CDR1 LNHDA and CDR2 SQIVND (reference sequence). CDR3 nucleotides: TGTGCCAGTCAGCGGGAGTGGACGCAGTATTTT. Translation: CASQREWTQYF.

The gene calls are TRBV29-1 and TRBJ1-1; D is unclear. Trimming cost V 2 bases and J 0 bases, with 7 bases left between them. Germline values: CDR1 SQVTM, CDR2 ANQGSEA. There are 13 residues in the CDR3. DNA for the CDR3: TGCAGCGTTGAACCCCAGATGAACACTGAAGCTTTCTTT. Amino acids: CSVEPQMNTEAFF.

V is TRBV27 and J is TRBJ2-7; D possibly corresponds to TRBD2 (6 bases). The germline V gene encodes CDR1 MNHEY and CDR2 SMNVEV (reference sequence). The CDR3 is made up of 15 amino acids. V lost 3 bases and J lost 2, with 14 bases in between. The CDR3 DNA reads TGTGCCAGCAGTTTCGGAGGGACGAGTACCTACGAGCAGTACTTC. Amino acids: CASSFGGTSTYEQYF.

The V and J genes are TRBV28 and TRBJ1-1; TRBD1 aligns across 8 bases. The CDR3 has 14 amino acids. Looked up from germline, CDR1 is MDHEN and CDR2 is SYDVKM. Trimming at V came to 8 bases and at J to 7 bases, leaving 12 bases not matched to a gene. Written as DNA, the CDR3 is TGTGCCAGCTGGACAGGGAGAAAGAAAGGTGAAGCTTTCTTT. The encoded protein is CASWTGRKKGEAFF. The complete variable domain, with remaining parts taken from reference TRBV28 and TRBJ1-1, reads DVKVTQSSRYLVKRTGEKVFLECVQDMDHENMFWYRQDPGLGLRLIYFSYDVKMKEKGDIPEGYSVSREKKERFSLILESASTNQTSMYLCASWTGRKKGEAFFGQGTRLTVV.

This clone was counted a few times. The chain joins TRBV7-9 to TRBJ2-5; 7 nucleotides align to TRBD1. V was clipped by 4 bases and J by 4 bases; unmatched bases: 9. The germline V gene has CDR1 SEHNR and CDR2 FQNEAQ (reference sequence). The CDR3 totals 15 residues. CDR3 in amino acids: CASSYDRAKGETQYF. CDR3 nucleotides: TGTGCCAGCAGCTACGACAGGGCAAAGGGAGAGACCCAGTACTTC.